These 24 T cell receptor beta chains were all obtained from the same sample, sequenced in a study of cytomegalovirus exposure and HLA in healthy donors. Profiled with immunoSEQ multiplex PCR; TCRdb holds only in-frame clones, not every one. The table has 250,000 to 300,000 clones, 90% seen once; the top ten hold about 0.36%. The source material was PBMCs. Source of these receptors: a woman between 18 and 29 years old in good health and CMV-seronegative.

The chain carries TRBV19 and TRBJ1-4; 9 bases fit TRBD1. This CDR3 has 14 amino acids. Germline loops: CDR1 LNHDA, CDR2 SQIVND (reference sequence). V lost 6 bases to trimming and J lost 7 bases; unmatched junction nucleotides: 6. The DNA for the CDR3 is TGTGCCAGTAGCACCGGGACAGGGTTTGAAAAACTGTTTTTT. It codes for CASSTGTGFEKLFF.

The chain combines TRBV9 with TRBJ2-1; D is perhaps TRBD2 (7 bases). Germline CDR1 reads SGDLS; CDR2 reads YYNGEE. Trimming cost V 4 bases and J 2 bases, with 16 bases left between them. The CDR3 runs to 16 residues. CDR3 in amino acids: CASSPARGATYNEQFF. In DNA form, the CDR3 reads TGTGCCAGCAGCCCAGCCCGGGGGGCAACCTACAATGAGCAGTTCTTC. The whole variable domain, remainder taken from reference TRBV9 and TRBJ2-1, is DSGVTQTPKHLITATGQRVTLRCSPRSGDLSVYWYQQSLDQGLQFLIQYYNGEERAKGNILERFSAQQFPDLHSELNLSSLELGDSALYFCASSPARGATYNEQFFGPGTRLTVL.

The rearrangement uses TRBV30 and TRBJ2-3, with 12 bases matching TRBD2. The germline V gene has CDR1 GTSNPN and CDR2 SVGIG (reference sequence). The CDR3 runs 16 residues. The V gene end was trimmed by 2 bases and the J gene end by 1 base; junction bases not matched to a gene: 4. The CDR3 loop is CAWSWRLAGGTDTQYF. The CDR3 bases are TGTGCCTGGAGTTGGAGACTAGCGGGGGGCACAGATACGCAGTATTTT.

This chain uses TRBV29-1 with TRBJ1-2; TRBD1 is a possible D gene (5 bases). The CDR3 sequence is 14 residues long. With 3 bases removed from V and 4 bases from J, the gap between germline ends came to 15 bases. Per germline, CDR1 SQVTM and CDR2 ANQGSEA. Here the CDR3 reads CSVESGGIGYGYTF. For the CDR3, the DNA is TGCAGCGTTGAGTCCGGGGGTATTGGCTATGGCTACACCTTC.

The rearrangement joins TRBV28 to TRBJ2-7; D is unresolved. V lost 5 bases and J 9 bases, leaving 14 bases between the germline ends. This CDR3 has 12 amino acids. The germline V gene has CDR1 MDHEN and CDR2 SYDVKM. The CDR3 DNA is TGTGCCAGCAGTCCCCCGAACGGCGGGCAGTACTTC. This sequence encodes CASSPPNGGQYF.

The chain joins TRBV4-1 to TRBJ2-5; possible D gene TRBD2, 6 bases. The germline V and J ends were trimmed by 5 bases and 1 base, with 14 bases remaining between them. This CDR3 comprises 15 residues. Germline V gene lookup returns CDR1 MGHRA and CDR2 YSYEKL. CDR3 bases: TGCGCCAGCAGCAGTCAGGAGGGGCCCCAAGAGACCCAGTACTTC. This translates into CASSSQEGPQETQYF.

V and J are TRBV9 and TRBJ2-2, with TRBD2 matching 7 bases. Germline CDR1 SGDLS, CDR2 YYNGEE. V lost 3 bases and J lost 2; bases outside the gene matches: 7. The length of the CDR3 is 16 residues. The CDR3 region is CASSDAGTKNTGELFF. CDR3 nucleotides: TGTGCCAGCAGCGACGCCGGGACTAAAAACACCGGGGAGCTGTTTTTT.

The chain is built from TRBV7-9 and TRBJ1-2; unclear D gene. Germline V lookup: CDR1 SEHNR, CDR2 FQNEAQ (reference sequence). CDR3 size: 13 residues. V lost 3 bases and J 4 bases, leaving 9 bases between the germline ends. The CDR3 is CASSFRSIYGYTF. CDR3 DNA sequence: TGTGCCAGCAGCTTCCGAAGCATCTATGGCTACACCTTC. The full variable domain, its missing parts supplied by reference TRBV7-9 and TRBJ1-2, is DTGVSQNPRHKITKRGQNVTFRCDPISEHNRLYWYRQTLGQGPEFLTYFQNEAQLEKSRLLSDRFSAERPKGSFSTLEIQRTEQGDSAMYLCASSFRSIYGYTFGSGTRLTVV.

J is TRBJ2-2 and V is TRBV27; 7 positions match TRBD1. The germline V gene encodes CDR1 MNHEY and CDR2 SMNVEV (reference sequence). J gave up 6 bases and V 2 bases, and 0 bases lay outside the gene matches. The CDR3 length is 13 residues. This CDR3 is CASSLTGAGELFF. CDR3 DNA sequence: TGTGCCAGCAGTTTAACAGGGGCCGGGGAGCTGTTTTTT.

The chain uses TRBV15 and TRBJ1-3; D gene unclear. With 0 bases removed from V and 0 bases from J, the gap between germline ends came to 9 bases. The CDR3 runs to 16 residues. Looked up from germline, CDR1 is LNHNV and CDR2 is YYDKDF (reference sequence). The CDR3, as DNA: TGTGCCACCAGCAGAGATCCGGTGTACTCTGGAAACACCATATATTTT. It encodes CATSRDPVYSGNTIYF.

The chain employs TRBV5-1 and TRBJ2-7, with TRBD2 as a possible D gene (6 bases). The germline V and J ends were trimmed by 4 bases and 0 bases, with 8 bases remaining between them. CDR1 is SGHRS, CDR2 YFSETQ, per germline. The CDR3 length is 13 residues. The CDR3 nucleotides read TGCGCCAGCAGCCCGGGACTCTCCTACGAGCAGTACTTC. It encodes CASSPGLSYEQYF.

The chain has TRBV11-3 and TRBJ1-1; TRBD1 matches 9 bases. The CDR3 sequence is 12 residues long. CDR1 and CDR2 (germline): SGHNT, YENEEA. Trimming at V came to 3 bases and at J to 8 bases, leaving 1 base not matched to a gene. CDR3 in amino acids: CASSFGQGEAFF. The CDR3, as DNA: TGTGCCAGCAGCTTCGGACAGGGGGAAGCTTTCTTT.

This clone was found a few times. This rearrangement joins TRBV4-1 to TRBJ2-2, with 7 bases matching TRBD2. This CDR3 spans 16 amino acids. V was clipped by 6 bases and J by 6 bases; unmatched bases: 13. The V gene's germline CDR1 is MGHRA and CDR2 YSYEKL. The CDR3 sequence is CASRQTWRGSAGELFF. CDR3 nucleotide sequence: TGCGCCAGCAGACAAACCTGGCGGGGGAGCGCCGGGGAGCTGTTTTTT.

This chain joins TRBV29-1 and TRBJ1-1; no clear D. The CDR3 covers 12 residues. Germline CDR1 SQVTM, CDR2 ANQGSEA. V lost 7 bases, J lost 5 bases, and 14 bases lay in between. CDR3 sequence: CSAMAGGTEAFF. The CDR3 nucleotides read TGCAGCGCCATGGCCGGAGGGACTGAAGCTTTCTTT.

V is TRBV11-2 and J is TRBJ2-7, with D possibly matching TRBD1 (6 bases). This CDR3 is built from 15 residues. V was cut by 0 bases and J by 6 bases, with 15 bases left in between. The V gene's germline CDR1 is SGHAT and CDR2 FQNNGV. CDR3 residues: CASSLDSLGQGEQYV. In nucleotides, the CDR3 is TGTGCCAGCAGCTTAGATTCCCTGGGACAAGGCGAGCAGTACGTC.

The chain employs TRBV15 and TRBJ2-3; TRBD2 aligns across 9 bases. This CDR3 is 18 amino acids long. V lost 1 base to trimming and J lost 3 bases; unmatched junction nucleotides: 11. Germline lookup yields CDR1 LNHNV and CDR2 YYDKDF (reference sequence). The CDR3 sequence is CATSRVITGGGATDTQYF. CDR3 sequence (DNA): TGTGCCACCAGCAGAGTAATTACTGGCGGGGGGGCGACAGATACGCAGTATTTT.

The CDR3 loop reads CASSLVSGDPHEQYF. CDR3 sequence (DNA): TGTGCCAGCAGCTTAGTCTCAGGGGATCCTCACGAGCAGTACTTC. The gene calls are TRBV7-9 and TRBJ2-7; tentatively, D is TRBD1 (6 bases). Between the trimmed V and J ends, which lost 1 base and 5 bases, there was a span of 15 bases. The germline gives CDR1 SEHNR, CDR2 FQNEAQ (reference sequence). The CDR3 totals 15 residues.

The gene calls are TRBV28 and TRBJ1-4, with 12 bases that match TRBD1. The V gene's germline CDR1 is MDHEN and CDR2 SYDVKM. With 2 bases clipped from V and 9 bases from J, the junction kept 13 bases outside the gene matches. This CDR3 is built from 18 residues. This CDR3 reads CASSLRGTGGEAWKKLFF. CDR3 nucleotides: TGTGCCAGCAGTTTACGTGGGACAGGGGGCGAAGCTTGGAAAAAACTGTTTTTT.

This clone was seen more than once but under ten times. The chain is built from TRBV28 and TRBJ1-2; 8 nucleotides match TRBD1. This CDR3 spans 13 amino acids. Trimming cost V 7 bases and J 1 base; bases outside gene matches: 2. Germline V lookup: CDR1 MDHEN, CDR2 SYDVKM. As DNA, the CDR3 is TGTGCCAGCACAGGACAGGGTAACTATGGCTACACCTTC. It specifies CASTGQGNYGYTF.

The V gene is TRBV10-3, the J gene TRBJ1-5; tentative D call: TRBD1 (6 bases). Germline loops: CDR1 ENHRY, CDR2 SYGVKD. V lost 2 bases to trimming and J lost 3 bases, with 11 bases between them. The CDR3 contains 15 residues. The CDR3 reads CAISELQGINQPQHF. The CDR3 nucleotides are TGTGCCATCAGTGAGCTACAGGGAATCAATCAGCCCCAGCATTTT.

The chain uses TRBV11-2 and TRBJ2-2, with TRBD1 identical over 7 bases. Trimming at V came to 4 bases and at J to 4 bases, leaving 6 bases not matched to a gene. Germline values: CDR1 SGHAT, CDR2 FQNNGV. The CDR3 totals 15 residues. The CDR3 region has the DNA TGTGCCAGCAGCTCAACAGGGGATCGCACCGGGGAGCTGTTTTTT. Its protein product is CASSSTGDRTGELFF.

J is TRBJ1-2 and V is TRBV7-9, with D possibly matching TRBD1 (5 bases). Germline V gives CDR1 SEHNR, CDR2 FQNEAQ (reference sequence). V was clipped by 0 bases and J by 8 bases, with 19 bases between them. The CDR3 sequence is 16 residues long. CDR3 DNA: TGTGCCAGCAGCTTAGCGCAAAGTAAGGGGAGGGACGGCTACACCTTC. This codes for CASSLAQSKGRDGYTF.

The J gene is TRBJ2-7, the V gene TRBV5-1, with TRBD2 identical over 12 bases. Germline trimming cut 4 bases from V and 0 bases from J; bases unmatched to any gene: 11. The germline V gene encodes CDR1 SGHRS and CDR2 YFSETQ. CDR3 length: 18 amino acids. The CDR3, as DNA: TGCGCCAGCAGCAAGACTAGCGGGGGAATCTCCTACTCCTACGAGCAGTACTTC. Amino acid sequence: CASSKTSGGISYSYEQYF.

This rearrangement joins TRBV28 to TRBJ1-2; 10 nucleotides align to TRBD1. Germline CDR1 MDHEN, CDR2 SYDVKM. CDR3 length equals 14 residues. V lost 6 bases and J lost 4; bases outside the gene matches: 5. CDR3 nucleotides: TGTGCCAGCAGGGGGACAGGGGACGCCTATGGCTACACCTTC. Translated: CASRGTGDAYGYTF.